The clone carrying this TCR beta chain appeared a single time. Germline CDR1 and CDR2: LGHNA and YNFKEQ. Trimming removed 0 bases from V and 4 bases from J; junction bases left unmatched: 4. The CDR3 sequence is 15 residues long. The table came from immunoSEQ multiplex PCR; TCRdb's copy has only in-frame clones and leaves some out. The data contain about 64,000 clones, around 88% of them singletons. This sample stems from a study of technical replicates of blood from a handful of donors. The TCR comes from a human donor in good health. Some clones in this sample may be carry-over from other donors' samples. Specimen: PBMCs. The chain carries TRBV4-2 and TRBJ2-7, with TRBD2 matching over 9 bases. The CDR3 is CASSQDLAGAYEQYF. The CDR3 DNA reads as TGTGCCAGCAGCCAAGATTTAGCGGGAGCGTACGAGCAGTACTTC.